The 9 T cell receptor beta chains below all came from one sample that was sequenced in a study of blood T cell repertoires in COVID-19. The table came from immunoSEQ multiplex PCR; TCRdb's copy has only in-frame clones and leaves some out. The data contain approximately 290,000 clones, 89% of them seen just once; the ten biggest clones take up approximately 13%. Sequenced material: peripheral blood. These receptors were collected from a woman aged 60-75 years with acute or convalescent COVID-19.

Only one count was recorded for this clone. The V call is TRBV5-6, the J call TRBJ2-7, with TRBD1 matching over 9 bases. V lost 0 bases to trimming and J lost 6 bases; unmatched junction nucleotides: 7. This CDR3 has 15 amino acids. The V gene's germline CDR1 is SGHDT and CDR2 YYEEEE. CDR3 sequence: CASSLGGGTGSEQYF. The CDR3 nucleotides read TGTGCCAGCAGCTTGGGAGGGGGGACAGGGAGCGAGCAGTACTTC.

This clone has more than one count but fewer than ten. J is TRBJ1-2 and V is TRBV19; D unclear. This CDR3 is built from 13 residues. Germline-derived CDR1 and CDR2 are LNHDA and SQIVND (reference sequence). V was clipped by 5 bases and J by 2 bases, with 9 bases between them. The chain's CDR3 is CASSDGSNYGYTF. CDR3 DNA: TGTGCCAGTAGTGACGGGTCGAACTATGGCTACACCTTC.

The rearrangement links TRBV19 to TRBJ1-1; D not certain. This CDR3 has 11 residues. The V end lost 7 bases, the J end lost 5 bases, and 8 bases lay between the germline ends. Germline assignment: CDR1 LNHDA and CDR2 SQIVND (reference sequence). The CDR3 sequence is CASMSLTEAFF. CDR3 nucleotides: TGTGCCAGTATGAGTTTGACTGAAGCTTTCTTT.

The rearrangement links TRBV6-2 or TRBV6-3 to TRBJ2-7, with 8 bases that match TRBD1. Germline-derived CDR1 and CDR2 are MNHEY and SVGEGT. This CDR3 has 14 residues. V lost 5 bases to trimming and J lost 7 bases; unmatched junction nucleotides: 10. Here the CDR3 reads CASSTWDRRREQYF. As DNA, the CDR3 is TGTGCCAGCAGTACTTGGGACAGGAGGAGGGAGCAGTACTTC.

The chain combines TRBV7-8 with TRBJ2-2; D gene ambiguous. The CDR3 is made up of 15 amino acids. Germline-derived CDR1 and CDR2 are SGHVS and FQNEAQ. Trimming shortened V by 6 bases and J by 6 bases, and 17 bases separated the two germline ends. For the CDR3, the DNA is TGTGCCAGCAGGAACGGCAGGATCCCAGCCGGGGAGCTGTTTTTT. It codes for CASRNGRIPAGELFF.

The CDR3 nucleotides read TGTGCCAGCAGCTCCCTCACAGGGCCCTCCTATGGCTACACCTTC. This gives the protein CASSSLTGPSYGYTF. The rearrangement links TRBV7-8 to TRBJ1-2; weak D call: TRBD1 (6 bases). Germline CDR1 and CDR2: SGHVS and FQNEAQ. CDR3 length: 15 amino acids. With 4 bases removed from V and 4 bases from J, the gap between germline ends came to 16 bases. Full variable domain (missing parts from reference TRBV7-8 and TRBJ1-2): GAGVSQSPRYKVAKRGQDVALRCDPISGHVSLFWYQQALGQGPEFLTYFQNEAQLDKSGLPSDRFFAERPEGSVSTLKIQRTQQEDSAVYLCASSSLTGPSYGYTFGSGTRLTVV.

This clone appeared a single time. The chain uses TRBV29-1 and TRBJ1-1; D possibly corresponds to TRBD1 (6 bases). V was pared by 7 bases and J by 4 bases, with 13 bases between. CDR3 length: 12 residues. Germline CDR1 reads SQVTM; CDR2 reads ANQGSEA. CDR3 in amino acids: CSADSRRTEAFF. In nucleotides, the CDR3 is TGCAGCGCGGACAGCAGGCGCACTGAAGCTTTCTTT.

CDR3 protein: CASSDSLYNEQFF. The DNA of the CDR3 is TGTGCCAGCAGTGACAGTCTTTACAATGAGCAGTTCTTC. The chain couples TRBV27 to TRBJ2-1; a possible D gene is TRBD1 (5 bases). The CDR3 contains 13 residues. The germline gives CDR1 MNHEY, CDR2 SMNVEV (reference sequence). V lost 5 bases and J 4 bases, leaving 9 bases between the germline ends.

This clone has more than one count but fewer than ten. The V call is TRBV5-1, the J call TRBJ1-1, with 9 bases fitting TRBD1. The CDR3 runs to 14 residues. Germline loops: CDR1 SGHRS, CDR2 YFSETQ. Trimming took 4 bases from V and 2 from J; bases not matched to a gene: 3. CDR3 sequence: CASSRTGENTEAFF. The CDR3 DNA is TGCGCCAGCAGCAGGACAGGGGAAAACACTGAAGCTTTCTTT.